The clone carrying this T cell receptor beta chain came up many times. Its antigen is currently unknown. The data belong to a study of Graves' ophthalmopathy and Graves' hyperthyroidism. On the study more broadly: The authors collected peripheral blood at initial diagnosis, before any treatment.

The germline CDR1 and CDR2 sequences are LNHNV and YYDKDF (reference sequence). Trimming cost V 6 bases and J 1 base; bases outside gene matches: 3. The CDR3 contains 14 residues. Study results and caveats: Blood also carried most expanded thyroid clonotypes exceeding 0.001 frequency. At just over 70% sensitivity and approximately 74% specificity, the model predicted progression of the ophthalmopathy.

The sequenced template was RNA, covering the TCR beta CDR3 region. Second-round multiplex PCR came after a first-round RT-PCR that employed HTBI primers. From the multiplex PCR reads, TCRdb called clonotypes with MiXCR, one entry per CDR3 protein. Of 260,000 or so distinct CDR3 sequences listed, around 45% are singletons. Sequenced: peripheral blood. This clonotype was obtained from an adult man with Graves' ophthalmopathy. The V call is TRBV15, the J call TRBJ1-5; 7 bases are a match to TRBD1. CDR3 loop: CATRTGSSNQPQHF. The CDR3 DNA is TGTGCCACCAGGACAGGGTCAAGCAATCAGCCCCAGCATTTT.